This T cell receptor beta chain was recorded in a study of T cell responses to AZD1222 COVID-19 vaccine (dated by TCRdb to about 2021). For the wider study: AZD1222 recipients whose second dose came at about 4 weeks and those whose second dose came at about 12 weeks were combined into one group, since spike-specific TCR depth and breadth did not differ between the two schedules. A total of 233 trial participants underwent TCR sequencing, of whom 200 to 220 had received two doses of AZD1222 and about 25 had received two doses of the MenACWY control vaccine. Trial participants were enrolled by age into 18-55, 56-69 and 70-plus year subgroups, with roughly 160, 29 and 62 TCR-sequenced participants respectively. What the work shows at the level of the full study, not this receptor alone: Because no samples from the day 14 peak response were available, repertoires could be characterized only after the peak T cell response. Spike-specific TCR breadth and depth rose significantly after two AZD1222 doses compared with day 0 and with MenACWY recipients. Participants were mostly white British, with more females than males. The authors suggested clonal diversity may have been underestimated. The vaccine-associated CD4 TCRs covered the entire spike protein, and the dominant responses fell in regions 160-218 and 743-854. In the small 56-69-year group, the increase in depth fell short of significance, most likely because of low power. Nearly half of unique spike-specific TCRs reportedly recognized epitopes outside regions mutated in the B.1.351 and B.1.1.7 variants. Conclusions about previously exposed vaccinees were limited because only a handful of AZD1222 recipients were SARS-CoV-2 seropositive at baseline.

What the time point label conveys for this sample: baseline before first vaccination. Vaccinee samples came from UK trials COV001 and COV002, including a single-blind randomized controlled phase 2/3 trial of AZD1222 (ChAdOx1 nCoV-19) in healthy adults. Trial participant PBMC samples were collected at day 0 and day 28 after the second dose for TCRbeta chain sequencing. The CDR3 regions of human TCRbeta chains were subjected to immunosequencing. The published analysis was carried out like this. Repertoire TCRs were checked for matches against a reference library of SARS-CoV-2-specific TCRs that had been generated using the MIRA antigen-specificity platform. Breadth meant the fraction of unique TCRs that were SARS-CoV-2-associated, whereas depth meant the fraction of total T cells that were SARS-CoV-2-associated. Using the MIRA data, every spike-specific TCR was mapped to the spike region that the TCR reacted to and assigned to either a CD4 or a CD8 class. Log10-transformed breadth and depth values were compared by one-way ANOVA with Sidak's multiple comparisons tests. This immuneACCESS table, as held by TCRdb, lists in-frame sequences with V and J called but not all clones. Of the missing ones, under half trace to an unresolved V gene in checked studies; the others have no known cause. D and trimming were read from the DNA, whereas the V and J calls and clone size are those reported in that table. This sample comprises more than 35,000 clones, 75% to 85% of them detected only once. Of the sample, around 50% falls within the top ten clones.

In regard to this clone: Its antigen is still unknown. Qualities for individual bases were not recorded, and no much larger clone is one base off.

The CDR3 sequence holds 19 residues, the cysteine and phenylalanine included. Only the CDR3 DNA is retained, 57 bases long and in frame from the first base. This chain is built from TRBV1 and TRBJ1-2; TRBD1, as called in the table, went unchecked against the DNA. TRBV1 is a documented pseudogene. This specimen consisted of peripheral blood, obtained on day 0 of AZD1222 vaccination. The receptor comes from an adult in good health. The CDR3: CTSSQKGEQTGALYYGYTF. The sequenced DNA is TGCACCAGCAGCCAAAAAGGGGAACAAACAGGAGCCCTATACTATGGCTACACCTTC.